This TCR beta chain was retrieved from a study of T cells after yellow fever vaccination. Study conclusions and caveats: Most primary-vaccination clones recurred post-booster (around 95% CD4, about 87% CD8). Among all clonotypes, a small share was observed in both CD4 and CD8 compartments.

This CDR3 has 13 residues. Unmatched junction bases numbered 2, after V lost 6 bases and J lost 1 base. Germline CDR1 reads ENHRY; CDR2 reads SYGVKD. 5'RACE template switching produced TCR cDNA carrying a universal primer site and UMIs. MiXCR, run by TCRdb on the 5' RACE reads, gives a single entry per CDR3 protein. Here the sample spans approximately 340,000 distinct CDR3 sequences, about 8.7% being singletons. This clonotype was found many times. What it binds is not known. The chain has TRBV10-3 and TRBJ2-5; 7 positions agree with TRBD2. The sequences come from PBMCs, collected on the day of the first yellow fever vaccination. The origin of this receptor is a man younger than 35 who received the YFV17D yellow fever vaccine. The CDR3 sequence is CAIRSGAQETQYF. The CDR3 DNA follows: TGTGCCATCAGGAGCGGGGCCCAAGAGACCCAGTACTTC.